This T cell receptor (beta chain) is from a study of blood T cell repertoires in COVID-19. Source study methods: Estimates of nucleated cell counts were drawn from the amplification of reference gene primers. Assay used: immunoSEQ multiplex PCR; TCRdb lists only in-frame clones, some missing. V, J and clone size were drawn from that table, and D and trimming were deduced from the DNA. This table holds under 350,000 clones, roughly 86% found once. The study drew participants aged 18 to 89 years from roughly 25 US areas. Cohorts were based on clinical histories the participants reported. Sequencing was performed on PBMCs or T cells enriched from blood (not recorded which). This clonotype was sampled from a woman aged 18-29 years who had recovered from COVID-19.

The CDR3 bases are TGTGCCAGCAGCTTAGTGTCTAAAGGAAACACCATATATTTT. It specifies CASSLVSKGNTIYF. The chain recombines TRBV7-7 with TRBJ1-3, with D hard to call. V was trimmed by 1 base and J by 4 bases, leaving 8 bases between them. This CDR3 spans 14 amino acids. The V gene's germline CDR1 is SSHAT and CDR2 FNYEAQ (reference sequence).